This T cell receptor (beta chain) was sequenced for a study of blood T cells in healthy people across ages. Trimming took off 4 bases at V and 7 bases at J, with 11 bases between the two ends. The CDR3 loop spans 13 amino acids. Germline loops: CDR1 ENHRY, CDR2 SYGVKD. Combining a sample-barcoded 5' primer with a J-beta primer mix, a second PCR ran for 7 to 11 cycles. One entry per CDR3 protein, called by TCRdb with MiXCR from the 5' RACE reads. Here the sample spans 1.4 million or so distinct CDR3 sequences, roughly two fifths being singletons. This clonotype turned up a few times. The source material was blood. This sequence joins TRBV10-3 and TRBJ2-1; D unclear. This clonotype was sampled from a woman aged 18 to 35 in good health. The CDR3 region is CAISVLVWNEQFF. DNA for the CDR3: TGTGCCATCAGTGTCCTAGTTTGGAATGAGCAGTTCTTC.